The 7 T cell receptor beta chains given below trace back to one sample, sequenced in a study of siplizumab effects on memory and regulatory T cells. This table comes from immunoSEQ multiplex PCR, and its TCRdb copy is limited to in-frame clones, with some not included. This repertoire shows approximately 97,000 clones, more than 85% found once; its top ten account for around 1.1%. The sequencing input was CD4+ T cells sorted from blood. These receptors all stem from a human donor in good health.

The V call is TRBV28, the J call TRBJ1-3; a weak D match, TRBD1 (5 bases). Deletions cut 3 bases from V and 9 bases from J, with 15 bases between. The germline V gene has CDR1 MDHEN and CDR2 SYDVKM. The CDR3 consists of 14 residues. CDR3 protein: CASSFRGAGATIYF. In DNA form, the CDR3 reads TGTGCCAGCAGTTTTCGAGGGGCCGGGGCCACCATATATTTT.

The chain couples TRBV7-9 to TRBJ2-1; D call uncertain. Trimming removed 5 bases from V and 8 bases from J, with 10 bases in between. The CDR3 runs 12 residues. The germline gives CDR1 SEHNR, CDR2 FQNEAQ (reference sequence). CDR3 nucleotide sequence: TGTGCCAGCAGCCCAGGCGCCCATGAGCAGTTCTTC. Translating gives CASSPGAHEQFF.

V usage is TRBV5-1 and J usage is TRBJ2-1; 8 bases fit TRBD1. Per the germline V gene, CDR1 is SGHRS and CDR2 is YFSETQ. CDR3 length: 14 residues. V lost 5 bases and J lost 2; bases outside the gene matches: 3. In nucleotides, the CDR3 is TGCGCCAGCAGTGGGACAGGTGCCTACAATGAGCAGTTCTTC. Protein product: CASSGTGAYNEQFF.

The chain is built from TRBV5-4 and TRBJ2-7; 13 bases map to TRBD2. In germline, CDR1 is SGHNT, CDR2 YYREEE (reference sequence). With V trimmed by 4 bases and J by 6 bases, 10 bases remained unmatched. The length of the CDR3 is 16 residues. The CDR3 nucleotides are TGTGCCAGCAGCCCAACGACTAGCGGGAGGTTTCTCGAGCAGTACTTC. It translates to CASSPTTSGRFLEQYF.

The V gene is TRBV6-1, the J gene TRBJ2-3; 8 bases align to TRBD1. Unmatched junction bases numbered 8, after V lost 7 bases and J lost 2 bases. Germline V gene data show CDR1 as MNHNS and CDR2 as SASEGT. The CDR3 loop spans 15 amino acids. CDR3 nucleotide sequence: TGTGCCAGCACTCCACGGACAGGGACCACAGATACGCAGTATTTT. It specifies CASTPRTGTTDTQYF.

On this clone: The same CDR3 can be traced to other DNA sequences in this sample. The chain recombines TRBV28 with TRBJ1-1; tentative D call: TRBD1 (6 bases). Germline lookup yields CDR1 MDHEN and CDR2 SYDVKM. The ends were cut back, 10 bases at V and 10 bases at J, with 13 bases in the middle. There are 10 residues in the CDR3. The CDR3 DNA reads TGTGCCACGGGGGCCCTCGTAGCTTTCTTT. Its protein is CATGALVAFF.

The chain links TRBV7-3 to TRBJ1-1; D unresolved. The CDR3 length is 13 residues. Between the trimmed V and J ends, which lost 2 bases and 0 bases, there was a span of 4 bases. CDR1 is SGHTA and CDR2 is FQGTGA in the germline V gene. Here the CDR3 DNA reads TGTGCCAGCAGCTTATCCATGAACACTGAAGCTTTCTTT. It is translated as CASSLSMNTEAFF.